The clone carrying this TCR beta chain was found many times. This specimen belongs to a study of identical twins. V was pared by 1 base and J by 4 bases, with 12 bases between. CDR1 is SGHTA, CDR2 FQGTGA, per germline. CDR3 length: 15 amino acids. TCRdb fed the 5' RACE reads into MiXCR, producing one record per CDR3 protein. Of a few hundred thousand distinct CDR3 sequences in the sample, around 15% were seen once. These same records also appear under a second study, on yellow fever vaccine responses in identical twins.

Sequences were obtained from CD4+ T cells sorted from blood. V and J are TRBV7-3 and TRBJ2-3; maybe TRBD2 (5 bases). The origin of this receptor is a woman under 30 in good health. CDR3 in DNA: TGTGCCAGCAGCTTAATAAGCGGCGTGCCAGATACGCAGTATTTT. As protein: CASSLISGVPDTQYF.